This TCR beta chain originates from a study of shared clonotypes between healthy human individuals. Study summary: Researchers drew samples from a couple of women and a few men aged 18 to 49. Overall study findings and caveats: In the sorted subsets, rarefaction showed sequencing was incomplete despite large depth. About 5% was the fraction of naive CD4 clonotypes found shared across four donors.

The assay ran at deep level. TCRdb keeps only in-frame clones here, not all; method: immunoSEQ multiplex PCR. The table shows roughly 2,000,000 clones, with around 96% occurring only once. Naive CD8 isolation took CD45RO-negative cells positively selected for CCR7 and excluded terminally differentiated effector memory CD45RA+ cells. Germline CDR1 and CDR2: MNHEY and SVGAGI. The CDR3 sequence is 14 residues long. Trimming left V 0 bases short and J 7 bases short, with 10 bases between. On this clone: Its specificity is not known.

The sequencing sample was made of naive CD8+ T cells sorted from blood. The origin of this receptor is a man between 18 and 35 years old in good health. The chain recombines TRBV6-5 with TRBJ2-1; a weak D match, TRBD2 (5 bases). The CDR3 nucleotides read TGTGCCAGCAGTTACTCAGGACTCACTAATGAGCAGTTCTTC. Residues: CASSYSGLTNEQFF.